This TCR beta chain appears in the sequencing data of a study of T cells expressing NK-cell markers. CDR3 length: 16 amino acids. The germline V gene encodes CDR1 SGHNT and CDR2 YYREEE (reference sequence). Following a re-call of the 5' RACE reads, TCRdb has one entry per CDR3 protein and lacks DNA. The sample includes 550,000 to 600,000 distinct CDR3 sequences. Sequenced input: blood T cells: a sorted CD56 or NKG2C T cell subset, CD4+ or CD8+ T cells, or bulk PBMC T cells (not recorded which). This clonotype was obtained from a man between 18 and 29 years old in good health. The chain recombines TRBV5-4 with TRBJ2-6. CDR3 residues: CASSLLWRSGANVLTF. The full variable domain, with the rest looked up from reference TRBV5-4 and TRBJ2-6, is ETGVTQSPTHLIKTRGQQVTLRCSSQSGHNTVSWYQQALGQGPQFIFQYYREEENGRGNFPPRFSGLQFPNYSSELNVNALELDDSALYLCASSLLWRSGANVLTFGAGSRLTVL.